The sequence of this TCR beta chain was determined in a study of T cell responses to AZD1222 COVID-19 vaccine. Assay used: immunoSEQ multiplex PCR; TCRdb lists only in-frame clones, some missing. Of about 120,000 clones in the sample, roughly 87% are singletons; the top ten hold approximately 2.5%. This CDR3 spans 15 amino acids. The V gene's germline CDR1 is LNHDA and CDR2 SQIVND (reference sequence). Trimming took off 5 bases at V and 2 bases at J, with 13 bases between the two ends. This chain connects TRBV19 to TRBJ1-3, with D perhaps TRBD1 (5 bases). Source: peripheral blood, taken 28 days after the second AZD1222 dose. This TCR was sampled from an adult who received the AZD1222 COVID-19 vaccine. Here the CDR3 reads CASSPQRGAGNTIYF. The CDR3 DNA reads as TGTGCCAGTAGTCCTCAACGGGGGGCTGGAAACACCATATATTTT.